One sample yielded the 10 T cell receptor beta chains listed below, sequenced in a study of quantifying T cell responses using KT2 cells. Turning to the study itself: TCR alpha and beta constant-region primers primed reverse transcription of RNA.

An oligo carrying a UMI was ligated to the cDNA 3' end. First-round PCR used 3 to 4 cycles and beta primers RC1.1 and RC1.2 covering TRBC1 and TRBC2. TCRdb independently ran MiXCR on the UMI-ligation and nested PCR reads; one entry per CDR3 protein. The sample lists 25,000 to 35,000 distinct CDR3 sequences; 7.3% were seen once. The material sequenced was PBMCs spiked with cells of the T cell clone KT2. Every receptor here comes from a human donor.

The sample holds a few counts of this clonotype. The rearrangement joins TRBV20-1 to TRBJ2-7; 8 bases align to TRBD2. V dropped 3 bases and J dropped 5; count of bases not matched to a gene: 9. Germline CDR1 and CDR2: DFQATT and SNEGSKA (reference sequence). This CDR3 comprises 14 residues. CDR3 nucleotide sequence: TGCAGTGCTAGTCCGACTAGCGTCGTCCACGAGCAGTACTTC. This sequence encodes CSASPTSVVHEQYF.

By proportion, this clonotype is medium-sized. V and J are TRBV6-4 and TRBJ2-1; D ambiguous. Looked up from germline, CDR1 is MRHNA and CDR2 is SNTAGT. This CDR3 region has 13 residues. V was shortened by 6 bases and J by 5 bases, with 11 bases between the two germline ends. The CDR3 DNA follows: TGTGCCAGCAGCCCCCGGGCCAACAATGAGCAGTTCTTC. Protein sequence: CASSPRANNEQFF.

This clonotype appeared many times. The chain employs TRBV6-4 and TRBJ2-3; TRBD2 matches at 12 bases. The CDR3 loop spans 15 amino acids. CDR1 and CDR2 (germline): MRHNA, SNTAGT. The ends lost 4 bases at V and 2 bases at J; junction bases unmatched: 1. The CDR3 DNA is TGTGCCAGCAGTGCTAGCGGGGGGGCCACAGATACGCAGTATTTT. This encodes CASSASGGATDTQYF.

The sample holds many counts of this clonotype. The chain uses TRBV20-1 and TRBJ1-2, with TRBD1 matching 7 bases. Germline values: CDR1 DFQATT, CDR2 SNEGSKA (reference sequence). The CDR3 is 14 amino acids. V shed 0 bases, J shed 4 bases, and the junction held 5 bases outside the gene matches. The CDR3 DNA sequence: TGCAGTGCTAGAGATTTCAGGGGGGCCTATGGCTACACCTTC. As protein: CSARDFRGAYGYTF.

The table lists this clonotype with many counts. The chain recombines TRBV7-6 with TRBJ2-1; the match to TRBD2 covers 15 bases. Trimming removed 4 bases from V and 10 bases from J; junction bases left unmatched: 5. Germline CDR1 reads SGHVS; CDR2 reads FNYEAQ. CDR3 length equals 15 residues. The CDR3 is CASSSGTSGRREQFF. CDR3 bases: TGTGCCAGCAGCTCCGGGACTAGCGGGAGGAGGGAGCAGTTCTTC.

This clonotype was seen a handful of times. The V gene is TRBV5-1, the J gene TRBJ2-7; 11 bases align to TRBD2. Unmatched junction bases numbered 5, after V lost 3 bases and J lost 3 bases. The CDR3 covers 15 residues. The germline V gene has CDR1 SGHRS and CDR2 YFSETQ. In nucleotides, the CDR3 is TGCGCCAGCAGCTCCCCGGGACTAGCGGACTACGAGCAGTACTTC. Translation gives CASSSPGLADYEQYF.

The rearrangement uses TRBV7-2 and TRBJ2-2; TRBD1 agrees at 7 bases. CDR3 length: 22 amino acids. Trimming removed 5 bases from V and 6 bases from J; junction bases left unmatched: 30. The germline CDR1 and CDR2 sequences are SGHTA and FQGNSA. The CDR3 region has the DNA TGTGCCAGCAGCCCCAAGACGGGGACAGCGTCGGTGCGGAGTATCTCGGCCGGGGAGCTGTTTTTT. It translates to CASSPKTGTASVRSISAGELFF. The full variable domain, its missing parts supplied by reference TRBV7-2 and TRBJ2-2, is GAGVSQSPSNKVTEKGKDVELRCDPISGHTALYWYRQSLGQGLEFLIYFQGNSAPDKSGLPSDRFSAERTGGSVSTLTIQRTQQEDSAVYLCASSPKTGTASVRSISAGELFFGEGSRLTVL.

In the case of this clonotype: This may stem from a read error, because a much larger clone lies one nucleotide away. The chain uses TRBV1 and TRBJ1-2; the D call of TRBD1 is as the table states it, not checked on the DNA. TRBV1 constitutes a pseudogene. This CDR3 comprises 15 residues. CDR3 residues: CASSRWRGGGYGYTF. CDR3 coding DNA: TGCGCCAGCAGCCGATGGAGGGGCGGTGGATATGGCTACACCTTC.

This clonotype was detected many times. The rearrangement uses TRBV2 and TRBJ1-5; perhaps TRBD1 as D (5 bases). V was shortened by 5 bases and J by 4 bases, with 15 bases between the two germline ends. Germline loops: CDR1 SNHLY, CDR2 FYNNEI. This CDR3 region has 15 residues. The CDR3 DNA follows: TGTGCCAGCAGTTACTCGGGACGGGGGAATCAGCCCCAGCATTTT. It encodes CASSYSGRGNQPQHF.

In its sample, this clonotype was seen many times. This rearrangement joins TRBV20-1 to TRBJ1-3, with D possibly being TRBD1 (6 bases). The CDR3 is 18 amino acids. The germline CDR1 and CDR2 sequences are DFQATT and SNEGSKA (reference sequence). Trimming pared 1 base from V and 1 base from J, leaving 20 bases between. CDR3 region: CSARALSGGQGSGNTIYF. CDR3 coding DNA: TGCAGTGCTAGAGCCCTGAGTGGGGGGCAGGGTTCTGGAAACACCATATATTTT.